The next 11 T cell receptor beta chains were all read from a single sample in a study of CD8+ T cells in alopecia areata. Extracted from the samples, RNA was reverse transcribed into cDNA to serve as the sequencing template. Produced via immunoSEQ multiplex PCR; TCRdb's table is partial and in-frame only. This table has almost 250,000 clones, 67% appearing once. The sample here was CD4+ T cells sorted from blood, taken at week 0. Every receptor here comes from a human donor with alopecia areata.

V gene TRBV5-4 combines with J gene TRBJ2-3; 12 nucleotides line up with TRBD2. The CDR3 has 15 amino acids. Unmatched junction bases numbered 2, after V lost 3 bases and J lost 3 bases. Germline V gene data show CDR1 as SGHNT and CDR2 as YYREEE (reference sequence). Written as DNA, the CDR3 is TGTGCCAGCAGCTCTGGACTAGCGGGGACAGATACGCAGTATTTT. Its translation is CASSSGLAGTDTQYF.

The chain has TRBV7-2 and TRBJ1-6; D possibly corresponds to TRBD1 (5 bases). The germline V and J ends were trimmed by 5 bases and 10 bases, with 15 bases remaining between them. The CDR3 is 14 amino acids. Germline CDR1 and CDR2: SGHTA and FQGNSA. CDR3 coding DNA: TGTGCCAGCAGCCATCCACGGGACGGCTCACCCCTCCACTTT. Amino acid sequence: CASSHPRDGSPLHF. Together with reference TRBV7-2 and TRBJ1-6, the CDR3 gives the full variable domain: GAGVSQSPSNKVTEKGKDVELRCDPISGHTALYWYRQSLGQGLEFLIYFQGNSAPDKSGLPSDRFSAERTGGSVSTLTIQRTQQEDSAVYLCASSHPRDGSPLHFGNGTRLTVT.

This clone has more than one count but fewer than ten. V gene TRBV30 combines with J gene TRBJ2-7, with 7 bases identical to TRBD2. Germline-derived CDR1 and CDR2 are GTSNPN and SVGIG (reference sequence). The CDR3 has 14 residues. Losses at the gene ends were 0 bases for V and 3 bases for J; bases not matched to a gene: 5. The CDR3 bases are TGTGCCTGGAGTGTCCCGGGGGGTAACTACGAGCAGTACTTC. Translated: CAWSVPGGNYEQYF.

This chain connects TRBV30 to TRBJ1-4, with D perhaps matching TRBD1 (6 bases). This CDR3 is built from 13 residues. Looked up from germline, CDR1 is GTSNPN and CDR2 is SVGIG (reference sequence). The V and J ends lost 0 bases and 7 bases respectively, with 9 bases between them. The CDR3 reads CAWSVPRGEKLFF. The DNA for the CDR3 is TGTGCCTGGAGTGTCCCCAGGGGTGAAAAACTGTTTTTT.

The V gene is TRBV5-1, the J gene TRBJ2-1; 12 nucleotides line up with TRBD2. V dropped 6 bases and J dropped 9; count of bases not matched to a gene: 10. Germline V lookup: CDR1 SGHRS, CDR2 YFSETQ. The CDR3 length is 15 residues. The CDR3 loop reads CASNLGTSGGSEQFF. The CDR3 DNA reads as TGCGCCAGCAATCTTGGTACTAGCGGGGGGTCTGAGCAGTTCTTC.

The gene calls are TRBV7-2 and TRBJ2-7; no clear D. Per germline, CDR1 SGHTA and CDR2 FQGNSA. This CDR3 has 11 residues. Trimming cost V 5 bases and J 4 bases, with 6 bases left between them. CDR3: CASSPLYEQYF. CDR3 in DNA: TGTGCCAGCAGCCCTCTGTACGAGCAGTACTTC.

This clone appeared a few times. The gene calls are TRBV29-1 and TRBJ2-6; unclear D gene. The CDR3 contains 13 residues. CDR1 SQVTM and CDR2 ANQGSEA come from the germline V gene. The germline V and J ends were trimmed by 4 bases and 0 bases, with 4 bases remaining between them. The CDR3 here is CSVARSGANVLTF. The DNA of the CDR3 is TGCAGCGTTGCTCGCTCTGGGGCCAACGTCCTGACTTTC.

The CDR3 region is CSASRGNEQFF. The CDR3 nucleotides are TGCAGTGCTAGCCGCGGCAATGAGCAGTTCTTC. The chain is built from TRBV20-1 and TRBJ2-1, with D unclear. Trimming took off 3 bases at V and 6 bases at J, with 6 bases between the two ends. The CDR3 runs to 11 residues. The germline CDR1 and CDR2 sequences are DFQATT and SNEGSKA (reference sequence).

The chain joins TRBV6-5 to TRBJ1-2; 7 bases map to TRBD1. There are 14 residues in the CDR3. Per the germline V gene, CDR1 is MNHEY and CDR2 is SVGAGI. Losses at the gene ends were 2 bases for V and 3 bases for J; bases not matched to a gene: 3. The DNA of the CDR3 is TGTGCCAGCAGTTACCTTGACAGGGACTATGGCTACACCTTC. Translating gives CASSYLDRDYGYTF.

The gene calls are TRBV11-2 and TRBJ2-5, with a weak D call TRBD2 (6 bases). The germline gives CDR1 SGHAT, CDR2 FQNNGV. This CDR3 is built from 14 residues. Deletions cut 0 bases from V and 5 bases from J, with 10 bases between. The CDR3 here is CASSLDRGSETQYF. In DNA form, the CDR3 reads TGTGCCAGCAGCTTAGATCGGGGGTCGGAGACCCAGTACTTC.

Written as DNA, the CDR3 is TGTGCCAGCAGCCAATTTGGTACCACTGAAGCTTTCTTT. It codes for CASSQFGTTEAFF. The chain links TRBV14 to TRBJ1-1; D gene uncertain. Germline CDR1 SGHDN, CDR2 FVKESK. The V and J ends lost 2 bases and 4 bases respectively, with 8 bases between them. CDR3 length: 13 amino acids.